The rows below give T cell receptor beta chains drawn from one sample of a study of T cells in lung cancer brain metastases. Sequencing used immunoSEQ multiplex PCR; TCRdb keeps in-frame clones, though not all of them. The sample holds roughly 2,700 clones, roughly 91% seen once. Sequencing was done on a sample of tumor tissue from the primary lung tumor. The receptors originated from a woman aged 45-60 years with non-small cell lung cancer. Each CDR3 is given with its conserved first and last residue. The D gene is left open where the match is weak. Some rows have no size entry. The others give once, few or many, or a class for an expanded clone.

clone size	V gene	J gene	D gene	CDR3 protein	CDR3 DNA
once	TRBV5-1	TRBJ2-1	TRBD2	CASRPGTSGGKQFF	TGCGCCAGCAGGCCCGGGACTAGCGGAGGGAAGCAGTTCTTC
-	TRBV5-4	TRBJ2-3	TRBD2	CASSLILAGGQDTQYF	TGTGCCAGCAGCTTGATTCTAGCGGGAGGGCAAGATACGCAGTATTTT
-	TRBV18	TRBJ2-2	-	CASSPQNTGELFF	TGTGCCAGCTCACCCCAGAACACCGGGGAGCTGTTTTTT
-	TRBV6-6	TRBJ2-4	-	CASSLQGAKNIQYF	TGTGCCAGCAGCCTACAGGGAGCCAAAAACATTCAGTACTTC
-	TRBV28	TRBJ2-2	-	CASTKQTSNTGELFF	TGTGCCAGCACCAAGCAGACTAGTAACACCGGGGAGCTGTTTTTT
-	TRBV5-1	TRBJ1-2	-	CASSLDDRLGGYTF	TGCGCCAGCAGCTTGGATGACAGGCTCGGAGGCTACACCTTC
-	TRBV5-5	TRBJ1-5	-	CASSLALTGNQPQHF	TGTGCCAGCAGCTTGGCCTTGACAGGAAATCAGCCCCAGCATTTT
-	TRBV5-1	TRBJ2-1	-	CASSLDRIPYNEQFF	TGCGCCAGCAGCTTGGATCGAATCCCCTACAATGAGCAGTTCTTC
-	TRBV19	TRBJ1-2	TRBD1	CASSVTGVGYTF	TGTGCCAGTAGTGTGACAGGGGTAGGCTACACCTTC
-	TRBV11-2	TRBJ1-2	TRBD1	CASSSGQASIFGYTF	TGTGCCAGCAGCTCGGGACAGGCCTCGATATTTGGCTACACCTTC
-	TRBV27	TRBJ2-5	-	CASSLNSYNQETQYF	TGTGCCAGCAGTTTAAACAGCTATAACCAAGAGACCCAGTACTTC
-	TRBV11-2	TRBJ2-7	TRBD1	CASSFAGQDSYEQYF	TGTGCCAGCAGCTTTGCTGGACAGGATTCCTACGAGCAGTACTTC
-	TRBV6-5	TRBJ1-2	-	CASSYEGRGYTF	TGTGCCAGCAGTTACGAGGGACGGGGCTACACCTTC
-	TRBV9	TRBJ1-1	-	CASSVTDNTEAFF	TGTGCCAGCAGCGTAACCGATAACACTGAAGCTTTCTTT
-	TRBV7-9	TRBJ2-7	-	CASSLDTAYEQYF	TGTGCCAGCAGCTTAGATACGGCCTACGAGCAGTATTTC
-	TRBV11-2	TRBJ2-6	-	CASSQQQSRANVLTF	TGTGCCAGCAGCCAGCAACAAAGTCGGGCCAACGTCCTGACTTTC
-	TRBV27	TRBJ2-5	-	CASSFLFEGQETQYF	TGTGCCAGCAGTTTTCTGTTCGAGGGTCAGGAGACCCAGTACTTC
once	TRBV7-2	TRBJ1-6	TRBD1	CASSPPGQSNSPLHF	TGTGCCAGCAGCCCTCCGGGACAGTCTAATTCACCCCTCCACTTT
-	TRBV9	TRBJ2-7	-	CASSDVNNEQYF	TGTGCCAGCAGCGACGTTAACAACGAGCAGTACTTC
-	TRBV6-5	TRBJ1-1	TRBD1	CASSYTGGYTEAFF	TGTGCCAGCAGTTATACAGGGGGTTATACTGAAGCTTTCTTT
-	TRBV7-2	TRBJ2-3	TRBD2	CASSYASGRKLGDTQYF	TGTGCCAGCAGCTATGCTAGCGGGAGAAAGTTAGGCGATACGCAGTATTTT
-	TRBV7-2	TRBJ1-6	-	CASSLMRGQNSPLHF	TGTGCCAGCAGCTTAATGAGGGGCCAGAATTCACCCCTCCACTTT
-	TRBV2	TRBJ2-7	TRBD2	CASLGGISYEQYF	TGTGCCAGCTTGGGGGGGATTTCCTACGAGCAGTACTTC
once	TRBV7-9	TRBJ2-7	-	CASSPRSDYEQYF	TGTGCCAGCAGCCCCAGAAGTGATTACGAGCAGTACTTC
-	TRBV6-6	TRBJ2-6	-	CASHQGFGANVLTF	TGTGCCAGCCACCAGGGATTTGGGGCCAACGTCCTGACTTTC
-	TRBV7-3	TRBJ1-1	-	CASSLGGPEAFF	TGTGCCAGCAGCTTAGGGGGGCCCGAAGCTTTCTTT
once	TRBV6-5	TRBJ2-5	TRBD1	CASSRQGAKTQYF	TGTGCCAGCAGCCGACAGGGGGCGAAGACCCAGTACTTC
-	TRBV7-9	TRBJ1-3	-	CASSLSGSGNIIYF	TGTGCCAGTAGCTTATCGGGGTCTGGAAACATCATATATTTT
once	TRBV5-1	TRBJ1-3	-	CASSWASTGSGNTIYF	TGCGCCAGCAGTTGGGCATCTACCGGGTCTGGAAACACCATATATTTT
-	TRBV7-9	TRBJ1-1	-	CASSLDLKREAFF	TGTGCCAGCAGCTTAGATTTGAAAAGGGAAGCTTTCTTT
-	TRBV7-9	TRBJ2-1	TRBD2	CASIKRGLAGTNEQFF	TGTGCCAGTATCAAAAGGGGACTAGCGGGTACTAATGAGCAGTTCTTC
-	TRBV11-3	TRBJ2-1	-	CASQLGSYNEQFF	TGTGCCAGCCAACTGGGCTCCTACAATGAGCAGTTCTTC
-	TRBV29-1	TRBJ1-1	-	CSVVGWMGEMNTEAFF	TGCAGCGTTGTTGGCTGGATGGGTGAGATGAACACTGAAGCTTTCTTT
-	TRBV27	TRBJ2-2	TRBD2	CVSSRRLAGRVGELFF	TGTGTCAGCAGTCGCCGACTAGCGGGAAGGGTCGGGGAGCTGTTTTTT
-	TRBV5-1	TRBJ2-7	-	CASSLQGSSYEQYF	TGCGCCAGCAGCTTGCAGGGTAGCTCCTACGAGCAGTACTTC
-	TRBV7-2	TRBJ2-5	TRBD2	CASSLVAGGIQETQYF	TGTGCCAGCAGCTTGGTAGCGGGGGGCATCCAAGAGACCCAGTACTTC
-	TRBV11-2	TRBJ2-7	TRBD1	CASSSHGTGGLREQYF	TGTGCCAGCAGCTCTCACGGGACAGGGGGTCTCCGGGAGCAGTACTTC
-	TRBV2	TRBJ1-1	-	CASSTPQGTEAFF	TGTGCCAGCAGTACACCCCAGGGCACTGAAGCTTTCTTT
-	TRBV9	TRBJ2-3	-	CASSALPTRAGADTQYF	TGTGCCAGCAGCGCACTCCCCACCAGGGCAGGGGCAGATACGCAGTATTTT
-	TRBV15	TRBJ2-3	TRBD2	CATSSGSGGITDTQYF	TGTGCCACCAGCAGCGGTAGCGGGGGGATCACAGATACGCAGTATTTT
-	TRBV19	TRBJ1-5	-	CASSRGQYSNQPQHF	TGTGCCAGTAGTAGGGGACAATATAGCAATCAGCCCCAGCATTTT